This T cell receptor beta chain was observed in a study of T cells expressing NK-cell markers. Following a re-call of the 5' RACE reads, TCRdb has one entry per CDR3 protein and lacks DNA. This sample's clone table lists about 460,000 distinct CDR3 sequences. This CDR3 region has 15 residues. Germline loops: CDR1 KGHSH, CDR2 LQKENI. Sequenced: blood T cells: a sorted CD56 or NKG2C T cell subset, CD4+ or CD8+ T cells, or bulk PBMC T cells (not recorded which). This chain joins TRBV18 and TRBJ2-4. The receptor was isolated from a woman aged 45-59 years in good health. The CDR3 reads CASSPDGVAKNIQYF.